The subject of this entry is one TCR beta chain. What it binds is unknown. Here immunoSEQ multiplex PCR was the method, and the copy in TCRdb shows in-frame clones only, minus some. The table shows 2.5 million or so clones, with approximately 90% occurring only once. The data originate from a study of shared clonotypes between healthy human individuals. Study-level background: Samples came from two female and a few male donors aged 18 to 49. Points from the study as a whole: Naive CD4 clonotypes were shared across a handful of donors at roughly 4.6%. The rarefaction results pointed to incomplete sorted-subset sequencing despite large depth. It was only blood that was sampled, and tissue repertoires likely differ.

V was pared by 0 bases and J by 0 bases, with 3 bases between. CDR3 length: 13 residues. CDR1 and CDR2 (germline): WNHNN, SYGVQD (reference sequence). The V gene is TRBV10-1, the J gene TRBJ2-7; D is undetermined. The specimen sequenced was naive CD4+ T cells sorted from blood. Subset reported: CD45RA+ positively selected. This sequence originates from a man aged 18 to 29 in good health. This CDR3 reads CASSESNSYEQYF. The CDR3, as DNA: TGCGCCAGCAGTGAGTCCAACTCCTACGAGCAGTACTTC.